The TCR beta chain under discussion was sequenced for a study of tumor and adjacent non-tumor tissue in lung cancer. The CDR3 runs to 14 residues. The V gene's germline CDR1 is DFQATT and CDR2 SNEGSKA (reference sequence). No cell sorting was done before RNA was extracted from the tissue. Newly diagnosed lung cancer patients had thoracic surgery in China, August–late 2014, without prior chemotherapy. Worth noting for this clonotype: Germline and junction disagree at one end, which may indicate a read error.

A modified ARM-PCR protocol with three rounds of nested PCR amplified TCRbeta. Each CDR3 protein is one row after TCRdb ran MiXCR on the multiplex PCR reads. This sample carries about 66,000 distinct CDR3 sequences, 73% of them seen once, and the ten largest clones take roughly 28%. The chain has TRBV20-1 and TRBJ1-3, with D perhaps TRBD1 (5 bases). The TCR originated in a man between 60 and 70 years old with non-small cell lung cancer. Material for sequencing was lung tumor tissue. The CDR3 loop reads CNALDKGLGNTVYF. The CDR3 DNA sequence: TGCAATGCACTGGACAAGGGGCTCGGAAACACCGTATATTTT.